This is a list of T cell receptor beta chains from one sample in a study of shared clonotypes between healthy human individuals. Libraries were prepared by immunoSEQ multiplex PCR; TCRdb keeps only in-frame clonotypes and omits some of them. The repertoire holds millions of clones, with just over 90% as singletons. Material: naive CD4+ T cells sorted from blood. Every receptor here comes from a man between 18 and 29 years old in good health. Both conserved end residues are part of each CDR3. The order of the fields is V gene, clone size, J gene, D gene, CDR3 DNA, CDR3 protein. A D gene is named only where the DNA matches it firmly. Only some rows state a clone size, as once, few, many or a class for expanded clones.

TRBV5-4	.	TRBJ2-5	.	TGTGCCAGCAGCTTGGTACAGGGAGGGGAGACCCAGTACTTC	CASSLVQGGETQYF
TRBV10-3	.	TRBJ1-3	.	TGTGCCATCAGTGACCTTACAGGGACTGGAAACACCATATATTTT	CAISDLTGTGNTIYF
TRBV19	.	TRBJ1-2	.	TGTGCCAGTAGTATTGGGCAGGGAAGCTATGGCTACACCTTC	CASSIGQGSYGYTF
TRBV6-5	.	TRBJ2-2	TRBD1	TGTGCCAGCAGTCGACAGGGGGCGAACACCGGGGAGCTGTTTTTT	CASSRQGANTGELFF
TRBV18	.	TRBJ2-2	TRBD1	TGTGCCAGCTCACCAGGGACAGGATCCGGATCAGGGGAGCTGTTTTTT	CASSPGTGSGSGELFF
TRBV5-1	.	TRBJ1-6	TRBD1	TGCGCCAGCAGCTTGGGGACAGGGCGGCATTCACCCCTCCACTTT	CASSLGTGRHSPLHF
TRBV18	.	TRBJ2-5	TRBD2	TGTGCCAGCACCCCGGGACTAGAGTACCAAGAGACCCAGTACTTC	CASTPGLEYQETQYF
TRBV7-9	.	TRBJ2-7	TRBD1	TGTGCCAGCAGTAATAGACAGGGGGGCTACGAGCAGTACTTC	CASSNRQGGYEQYF
TRBV10-2	few	TRBJ2-7	.	TGCGCCAGCGGCCTTGGAACAGGACTAACCTACGAGCAGTACTTC	CASGLGTGLTYEQYF
TRBV7-9	.	TRBJ2-7	TRBD2	TGTGCCAGCAGCTTAGGCCTAGCGGGGGGCAGCTCCTACGAGCAGTACTTC	CASSLGLAGGSSYEQYF
TRBV7-9	.	TRBJ2-1	.	TGTGCCAGCACGTGGGGGAGCTCCTACAATGAGCAGTTCTTC	CASTWGSSYNEQFF
TRBV18	.	TRBJ2-5	.	TGTGCCAGCTCACCAAGCTTAGGGTGGGAGACCCAGTACTTC	CASSPSLGWETQYF
TRBV27	.	TRBJ2-7	.	TGTGCCAGCAGTTCCACCCGATCCTACGAGCAGTACTTC	CASSSTRSYEQYF
TRBV14	.	TRBJ2-7	TRBD1	TGTGCCAGCAGCCTGGGACAGGGTTCCTACGAGCAGTACTTC	CASSLGQGSYEQYF
TRBV14	.	TRBJ2-7	.	TGTGCCAGCAGCCCTACCCTCTGGGGATCCTACGAGCAGTACTTC	CASSPTLWGSYEQYF
TRBV5-1	.	TRBJ2-2	TRBD1	TGCGCCAGCAGCTGGACAGGGGGCACCACCGGGGAGCTGTTTTTT	CASSWTGGTTGELFF
TRBV5-1	.	TRBJ1-3	.	TGCGCCAGCAGCTTGGGGCAGGAGTTACTTAACTCTGGAAACACCATATATTTT	CASSLGQELLNSGNTIYF
TRBV10-3	.	TRBJ2-1	.	TGTGCCATCAGCCGGGACACTCAGCAGTTCTTC	CAISRDTQQFF
TRBV15	.	TRBJ2-5	TRBD1	TGTGCCACCAGCAGAGGTGGGACAGGGCAAGAGACCCAGTACTTC	CATSRGGTGQETQYF
TRBV19	once	TRBJ1-6	.	TGTGCCAGTAGTATAAGTAGCCTAGCGGGAACTAATTCACCCCTCCACTTT	CASSISSLAGTNSPLHF
TRBV30	few	TRBJ1-4	.	TGTGCCTGGAGGGGACGTTTGAATGAAAAACTGTTTTTT	CAWRGRLNEKLFF
TRBV6-5	.	TRBJ2-3	.	TGTGCCACCCAGCGGGCCCTCACAGATACGCAGTATTTT	CATQRALTDTQYF
TRBV5-6	.	TRBJ2-7	.	TGTGCCAGCAGCTTGGATCCCCGGGGGCGGTCTTTCTACGAGCAGTACTTC	CASSLDPRGRSFYEQYF
TRBV6-6	.	TRBJ2-7	TRBD1	TGTGCCACCGGCGGACAGGGAGCAGTATACGAGCAGTACTTC	CATGGQGAVYEQYF
TRBV7-2	once	TRBJ2-7	TRBD2	TGTGCCAGCAGCTTAGCGCTCCGGGGGCTAGCGGGAGGCTCCTACGAGCAGTACTTC	CASSLALRGLAGGSYEQYF
TRBV28	.	TRBJ1-2	.	TGTGCCAGCAGTTTTCGAGGGGATGGCTACACCTTC	CASSFRGDGYTF
TRBV5-1	.	TRBJ2-7	.	TGCGCCAGCAGATCGGACAGCAGCTCCTACGAGCAGTACTTC	CASRSDSSSYEQYF
TRBV5-1	once	TRBJ1-5	.	TGCGCCAGCAGCTTAGACGCGAATGGCAATCAGCCCCAGCATTTT	CASSLDANGNQPQHF
TRBV5-4	.	TRBJ2-7	.	TGTGCCAGCAGCTTGGCTCCCGCAATAGCCCCCCCCTACGAGCAGTACTTC	CASSLAPAIAPPYEQYF
TRBV30	.	TRBJ1-6	TRBD1	TGTGCCTGGAGGCAGGGGGCGTCGATATATAATTCACCCCTCCACTTT	CAWRQGASIYNSPLHF
TRBV10-3	.	TRBJ2-7	TRBD1	TGTGCCGTACAGGGGGGTGCCGAGCAGTACTTC	CAVQGGAEQYF
TRBV5-1	once	TRBJ2-7	TRBD2	TGCGCCAGCAGCCTTCGACTAGCGGGCACCTACGAGCAGTACTTC	CASSLRLAGTYEQYF
TRBV9	few	TRBJ1-1	.	TGTGCCAGCAGCCTAGAAAACACTGAAGCTTTCTTT	CASSLENTEAFF
TRBV7-2	.	TRBJ1-4	TRBD1	TGTGCCAGCAGTATAGGGGGGACAGGGGCCGGAGAAAAACTGTTTTTT	CASSIGGTGAGEKLFF
TRBV4-3	.	TRBJ1-1	.	TGCGCCAGCAGCCAAGATCCGGGATACACTGAAGCTTTCTTT	CASSQDPGYTEAFF
TRBV7-9	once	TRBJ1-2	.	TGTGCCAGCAGAGGGGGGGATGGCTACACCTTC	CASRGGDGYTF
TRBV10-2	.	TRBJ1-5	.	TGCGCCAGCAGTGAGTCGGGACTCCAGCCCCAGCATTTT	CASSESGLQPQHF
TRBV7-9	.	TRBJ2-7	.	TGTGCCAGCAGCCGCCTAGGGGGCTCCTACGAGCAGTACTTC	CASSRLGGSYEQYF
TRBV7-2	.	TRBJ2-7	.	TGTGCCAGCAGCTTATCACCAGGGCACCTCTACGAGCAGTACTTC	CASSLSPGHLYEQYF
TRBV25-1	.	TRBJ2-7	TRBD1	TGTGCCAGCAGTGAGGACAGGGGAAGCTACGAGCAGTACTTC	CASSEDRGSYEQYF
TRBV5-1	.	TRBJ2-3	TRBD2	TGCGCCAGCACTCATCAGCCTAGCGGGAGCACAGATACGCAGTATTTT	CASTHQPSGSTDTQYF
TRBV30	.	TRBJ1-2	.	TGTGCCTGGAGTGTAACGTGGGGCTACACCTTC	CAWSVTWGYTF
TRBV5-6	.	TRBJ2-5	.	TGTGCCAGCAGCTTCATTGAAGAGACCCAGTACTTC	CASSFIEETQYF
TRBV29-1	.	TRBJ2-5	.	TGCAGCGTTGAACTATTTGCCGGGACAGAGACCCAGTACTTC	CSVELFAGTETQYF
TRBV2	.	TRBJ1-2	.	TGTGCCAGCAGTGAACAAACCAGGATTAACTATGGCTACACCTTC	CASSEQTRINYGYTF
TRBV28	once	TRBJ1-4	.	TGTGCCAGCAGCAGAAGACCAACTAATGAAAAACTGTTTTTT	CASSRRPTNEKLFF
TRBV18	.	TRBJ2-7	.	TGTGCCAGCACAACAGCATCCCACGAGCAGTACTTC	CASTTASHEQYF
TRBV28	.	TRBJ2-5	TRBD1	TGTGCCAGCAGCAGTAGACAGGGTTACCAAGAGACCCAGTACTTC	CASSSRQGYQETQYF
TRBV21-1	.	TRBJ2-1	.	TGTGCCAGCAGCCCATGGAGCGGGAGTCGGAATGAGCAGTTCTTC	CASSPWSGSRNEQFF
TRBV5-1	.	TRBJ1-2	.	TGCGCCAGCAGTGTGGGAGAGAACTATGGCTACACCTTC	CASSVGENYGYTF
TRBV28	.	TRBJ2-7	.	TGTGCCAGCGAGACGGGGTCCTCCTACGAGCAGTACTTC	CASETGSSYEQYF
TRBV11-2	.	TRBJ2-5	.	TGTGCCAGCAGCTTAGTTTGGGAGACCCAGTACTTC	CASSLVWETQYF